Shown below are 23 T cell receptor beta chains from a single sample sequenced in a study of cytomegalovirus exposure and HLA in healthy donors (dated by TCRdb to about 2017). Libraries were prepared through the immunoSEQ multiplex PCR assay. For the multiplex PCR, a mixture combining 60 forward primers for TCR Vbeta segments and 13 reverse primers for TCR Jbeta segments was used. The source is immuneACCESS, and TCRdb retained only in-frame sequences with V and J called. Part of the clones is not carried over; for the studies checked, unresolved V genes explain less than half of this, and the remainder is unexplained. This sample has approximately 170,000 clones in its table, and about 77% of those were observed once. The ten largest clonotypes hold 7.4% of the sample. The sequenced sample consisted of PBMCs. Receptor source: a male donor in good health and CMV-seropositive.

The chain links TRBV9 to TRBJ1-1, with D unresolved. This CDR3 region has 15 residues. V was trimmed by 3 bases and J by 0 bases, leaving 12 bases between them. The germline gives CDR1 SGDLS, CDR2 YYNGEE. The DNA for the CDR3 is TGTGCCAGCAGCGCCTCCGGACTTATGAACACTGAAGCTTTCTTT. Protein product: CASSASGLMNTEAFF.

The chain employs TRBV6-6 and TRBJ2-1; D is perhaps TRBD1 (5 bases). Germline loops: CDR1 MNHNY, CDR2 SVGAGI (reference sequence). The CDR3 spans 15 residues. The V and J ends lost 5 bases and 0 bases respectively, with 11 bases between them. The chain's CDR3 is CASSLDRGSYNEQFF. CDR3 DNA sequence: TGTGCCAGCAGTCTCGACAGAGGCTCCTACAATGAGCAGTTCTTC.

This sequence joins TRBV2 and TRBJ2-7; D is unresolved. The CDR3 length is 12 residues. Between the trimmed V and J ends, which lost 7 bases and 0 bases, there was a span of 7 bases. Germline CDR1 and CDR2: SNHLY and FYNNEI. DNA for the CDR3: TGTGCCAGCAATCCTAGCTCCTACGAGCAGTACTTC. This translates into CASNPSSYEQYF.

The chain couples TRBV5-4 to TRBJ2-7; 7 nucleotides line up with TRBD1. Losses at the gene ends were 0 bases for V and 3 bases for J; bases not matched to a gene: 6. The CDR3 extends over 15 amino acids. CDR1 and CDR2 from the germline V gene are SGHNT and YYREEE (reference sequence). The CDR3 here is CASSLAQGNLYEQYF. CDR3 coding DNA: TGTGCCAGCAGCTTGGCACAGGGGAACCTCTACGAGCAGTACTTC.

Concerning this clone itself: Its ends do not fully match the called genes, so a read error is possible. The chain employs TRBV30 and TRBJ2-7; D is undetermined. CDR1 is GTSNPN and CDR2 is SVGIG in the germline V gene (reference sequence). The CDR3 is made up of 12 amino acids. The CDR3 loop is CAWTMGSHEQYF. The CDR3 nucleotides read TGTGCCTGGACGATGGGCTCCCACGAGCAGTACTTC.

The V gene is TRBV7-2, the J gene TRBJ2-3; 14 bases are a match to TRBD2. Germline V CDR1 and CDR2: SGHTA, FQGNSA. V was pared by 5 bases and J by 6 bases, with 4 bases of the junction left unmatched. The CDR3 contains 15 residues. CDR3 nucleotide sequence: TGTGCCAGCAGCCCCGGGACTAGCGGGGGTGATACGCAGTATTTT. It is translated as CASSPGTSGGDTQYF. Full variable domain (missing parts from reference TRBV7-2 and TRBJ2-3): GAGVSQSPSNKVTEKGKDVELRCDPISGHTALYWYRQSLGQGLEFLIYFQGNSAPDKSGLPSDRFSAERTGGSVSTLTIQRTQQEDSAVYLCASSPGTSGGDTQYFGPGTRLTVL.

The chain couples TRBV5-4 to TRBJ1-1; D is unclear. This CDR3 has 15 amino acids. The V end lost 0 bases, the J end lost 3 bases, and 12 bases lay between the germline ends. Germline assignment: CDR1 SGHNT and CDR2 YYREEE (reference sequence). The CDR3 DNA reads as TGTGCCAGCAGCTTGGAGGCAGACTTATACACTGAAGCTTTCTTT. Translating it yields CASSLEADLYTEAFF.

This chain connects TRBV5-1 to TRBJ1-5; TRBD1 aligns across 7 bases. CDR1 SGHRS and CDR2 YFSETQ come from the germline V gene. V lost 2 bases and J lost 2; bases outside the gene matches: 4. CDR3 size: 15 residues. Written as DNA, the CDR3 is TGCGCCAGCAGCTTCTCAACAGGGGGCAATCAGCCCCAGCATTTT. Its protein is CASSFSTGGNQPQHF.

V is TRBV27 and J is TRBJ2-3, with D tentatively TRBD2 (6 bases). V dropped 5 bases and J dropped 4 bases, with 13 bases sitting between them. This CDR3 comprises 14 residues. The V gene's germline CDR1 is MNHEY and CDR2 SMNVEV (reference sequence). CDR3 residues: CASSPLGGSDTQYF. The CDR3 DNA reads TGTGCCAGCAGTCCCCTTGGAGGGTCAGATACGCAGTATTTT.

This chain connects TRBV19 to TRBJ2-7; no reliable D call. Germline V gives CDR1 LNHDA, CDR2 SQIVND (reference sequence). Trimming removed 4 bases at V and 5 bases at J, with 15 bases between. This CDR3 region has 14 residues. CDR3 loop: CASSTNREIHEQYF. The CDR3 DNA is TGTGCCAGTAGTACTAACAGAGAGATCCACGAGCAGTACTTC.

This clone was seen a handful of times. CDR3 DNA sequence: TGTGCCATCAGTGAGGGCCGAGACAGGGGTAACGAGCAGTACTTC. Residues: CAISEGRDRGNEQYF. This rearrangement joins TRBV10-3 to TRBJ2-7; 8 positions agree with TRBD1. V lost 2 bases and J lost 5; bases outside the gene matches: 8. This CDR3 has 15 residues. Germline V lookup: CDR1 ENHRY, CDR2 SYGVKD.

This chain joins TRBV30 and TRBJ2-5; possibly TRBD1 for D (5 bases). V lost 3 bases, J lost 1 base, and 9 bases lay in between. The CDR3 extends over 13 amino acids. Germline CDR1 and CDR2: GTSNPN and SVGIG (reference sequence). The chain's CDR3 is CAWSPGAQETQYF. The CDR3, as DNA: TGTGCCTGGAGCCCTGGGGCCCAAGAGACCCAGTACTTC.

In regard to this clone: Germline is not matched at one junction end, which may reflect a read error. CDR3 residues: CASREGQSYDYTF. CDR3 coding DNA: TGTGCCAGCAGGGAAGGACAGTCTTATGATTACACCTTC. The rearrangement links TRBV2 to TRBJ1-2; maybe TRBD1 (6 bases). Germline lookup yields CDR1 SNHLY and CDR2 FYNNEI. The CDR3 consists of 13 residues.

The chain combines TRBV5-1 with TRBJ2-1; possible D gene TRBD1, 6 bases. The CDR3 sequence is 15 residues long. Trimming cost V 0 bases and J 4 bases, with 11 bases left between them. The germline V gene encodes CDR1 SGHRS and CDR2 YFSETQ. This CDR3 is CASSLGQALYNEQFF. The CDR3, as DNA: TGCGCCAGCAGCTTGGGACAGGCGTTATACAATGAGCAGTTCTTC.

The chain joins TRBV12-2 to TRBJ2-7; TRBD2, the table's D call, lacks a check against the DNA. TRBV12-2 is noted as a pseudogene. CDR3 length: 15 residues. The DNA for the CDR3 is TGTGCAAGTCGACGCGGGGTGCAGGGCTTCTACGAGCAGTACTTC. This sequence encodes CASRRGVQGFYEQYF.

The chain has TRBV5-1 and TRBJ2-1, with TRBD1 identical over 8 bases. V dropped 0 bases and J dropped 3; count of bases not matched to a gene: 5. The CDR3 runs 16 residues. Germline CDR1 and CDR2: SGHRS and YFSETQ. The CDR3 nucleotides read TGCGCCAGCAGCTTGGCCAGGGGGCAAAACTACAATGAGCAGTTCTTC. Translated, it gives CASSLARGQNYNEQFF.

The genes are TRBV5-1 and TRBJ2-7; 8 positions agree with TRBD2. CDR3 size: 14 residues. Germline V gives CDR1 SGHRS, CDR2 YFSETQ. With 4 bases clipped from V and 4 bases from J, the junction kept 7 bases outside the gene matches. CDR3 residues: CASSPRGGPYEQYF. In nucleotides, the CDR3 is TGCGCCAGCAGCCCCCGGGGGGGCCCATACGAGCAGTACTTC.

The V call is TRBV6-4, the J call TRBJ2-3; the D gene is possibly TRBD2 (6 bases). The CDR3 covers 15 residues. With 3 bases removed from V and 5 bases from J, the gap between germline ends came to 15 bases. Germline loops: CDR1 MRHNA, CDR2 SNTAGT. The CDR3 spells CASSDWRVRGDTQYF. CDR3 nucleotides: TGTGCCAGCAGTGATTGGAGGGTGAGGGGAGATACGCAGTATTTT.

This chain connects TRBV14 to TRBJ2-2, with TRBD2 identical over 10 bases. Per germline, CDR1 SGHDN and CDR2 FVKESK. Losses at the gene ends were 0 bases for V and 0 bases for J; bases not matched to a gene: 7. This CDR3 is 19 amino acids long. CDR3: CASSQEKRLAGANTGELFF. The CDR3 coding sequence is TGTGCCAGCAGCCAAGAAAAGAGACTAGCGGGTGCGAACACCGGGGAGCTGTTTTTT.

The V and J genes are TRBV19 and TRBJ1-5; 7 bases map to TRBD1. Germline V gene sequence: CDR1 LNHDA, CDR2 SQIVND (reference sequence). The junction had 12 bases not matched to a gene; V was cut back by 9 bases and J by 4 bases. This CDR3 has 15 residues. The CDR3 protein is CASSLTPGQNQPQHF. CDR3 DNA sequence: TGTGCCAGCAGCCTTACTCCGGGACAGAATCAGCCCCAGCATTTT.

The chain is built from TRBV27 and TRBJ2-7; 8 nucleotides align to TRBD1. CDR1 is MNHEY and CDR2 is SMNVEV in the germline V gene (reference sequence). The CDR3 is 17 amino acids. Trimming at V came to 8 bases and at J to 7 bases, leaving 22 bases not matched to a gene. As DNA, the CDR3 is TGTGCCAGCTCCCCGGCCCCGCGGACAGGGTACCTCGGGGAGCAGTACTTC. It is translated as CASSPAPRTGYLGEQYF.

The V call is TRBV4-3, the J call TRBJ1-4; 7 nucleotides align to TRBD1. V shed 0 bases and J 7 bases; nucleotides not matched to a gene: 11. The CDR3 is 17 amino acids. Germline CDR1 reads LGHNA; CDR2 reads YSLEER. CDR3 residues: CASSQDSTGAFGEKLFF. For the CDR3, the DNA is TGCGCCAGCAGCCAAGATTCCACAGGGGCGTTCGGTGAAAAACTGTTTTTT.

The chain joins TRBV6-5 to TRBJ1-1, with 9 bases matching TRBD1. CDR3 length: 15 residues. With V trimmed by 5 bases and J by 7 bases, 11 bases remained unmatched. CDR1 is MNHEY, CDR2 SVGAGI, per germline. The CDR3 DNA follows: TGTGCCAGCAGTCGCCCCGGGACAGGGTGGGATGAAGCTTTCTTT. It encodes CASSRPGTGWDEAFF.